This passage covers 17 T cell receptor beta chains from one sample sequenced in a study of blood T cell repertoires in COVID-19. Measured with immunoSEQ multiplex PCR; TCRdb has only the in-frame clones, and not every one. The sample shows about 53,000 clones, roughly 79% of them seen only once. Sequenced input: peripheral blood. All receptors come from a human donor in a cohort sampled during active COVID-19.

For the CDR3, the DNA is TGTGCCAGCAGTTTCCGGGGCGAGCAGTACTTC. Amino acids: CASSFRGEQYF. The chain carries TRBV27 and TRBJ2-7; a weak D match, TRBD2 (5 bases). The germline V gene has CDR1 MNHEY and CDR2 SMNVEV (reference sequence). Deletions cut 3 bases from V and 6 bases from J, with 6 bases between. The CDR3 loop spans 11 amino acids.

This chain uses TRBV28 with TRBJ2-4; D might be TRBD2 (5 bases). Trimming removed 2 bases at V and 0 bases at J, with 11 bases between. Germline-derived CDR1 and CDR2 are MDHEN and SYDVKM. The CDR3 is made up of 16 amino acids. The CDR3 region is CASSLGGGLAKNIQYF. The CDR3 nucleotides read TGTGCCAGCAGTTTAGGAGGCGGGTTAGCCAAAAACATTCAGTACTTC.

The chain has TRBV6-1 and TRBJ1-5; D may be TRBD1 (6 bases). CDR3 length: 16 amino acids. V was trimmed by 2 bases and J by 1 base, leaving 12 bases between them. Germline-derived CDR1 and CDR2 are MNHNS and SASEGT. In DNA form, the CDR3 reads TGTGCCAGCAGTGAAAGGGGACACTTGAGCAATCAGCCCCAGCATTTT. It specifies CASSERGHLSNQPQHF.

The count of this clone is one. The chain employs TRBV27 and TRBJ1-5; no clear D. The CDR3 has 17 residues. With 5 bases removed from V and 0 bases from J, the gap between germline ends came to 17 bases. Germline-derived CDR1 and CDR2 are MNHEY and SMNVEV (reference sequence). This chain's CDR3 is CASSDNAQVLSNQPQHF. CDR3 coding DNA: TGTGCCAGCAGTGACAATGCGCAGGTCCTTAGCAATCAGCCCCAGCATTTT.

The chain links TRBV27 to TRBJ2-1; the match to TRBD2 covers 9 bases. V shed 5 bases, J shed 4 bases, and the junction held 15 bases outside the gene matches. The CDR3 sequence is 18 residues long. The V gene's germline CDR1 is MNHEY and CDR2 SMNVEV (reference sequence). The CDR3 coding sequence is TGTGCCAGCAGTCCCCCCCCGCTAGCGGGATTGCCGTACAATGAGCAGTTCTTC. It codes for CASSPPPLAGLPYNEQFF.

V is TRBV29-1 and J is TRBJ2-7; 8 bases fit TRBD2. The CDR3 runs to 14 residues. V was pared by 0 bases and J by 6 bases, with 7 bases of the junction left unmatched. CDR1 is SQVTM and CDR2 is ANQGSEA in the germline V gene. The CDR3 DNA sequence: TGCAGCGTTGAAGATCCGCGGGGGGTCCGCGAGCAGTACTTC. Amino acid sequence: CSVEDPRGVREQYF.

This clone was seen ten or more times. V usage is TRBV7-8 and J usage is TRBJ1-5, with TRBD1 matching over 10 bases. Losses at the gene ends were 3 bases for V and 1 base for J; bases not matched to a gene: 6. Looked up from germline, CDR1 is SGHVS and CDR2 is FQNEAQ. This CDR3 region has 17 residues. The CDR3 sequence is CASSLGQGSMSNQPQHF. The DNA for the CDR3 is TGTGCCAGCAGCTTGGGACAGGGGAGCATGAGCAATCAGCCCCAGCATTTT.

The chain employs TRBV7-9 and TRBJ1-2, with 9 bases that match TRBD1. The CDR3 totals 14 residues. With V trimmed by 6 bases and J by 5 bases, 7 bases remained unmatched. Germline assignment: CDR1 SEHNR and CDR2 FQNEAQ (reference sequence). CDR3 nucleotides: TGTGCCAGCAGTGATGGACAGGGGAGGTATGGCTACACCTTC. It translates to CASSDGQGRYGYTF. The full variable domain, rest sourced from reference TRBV7-9 and TRBJ1-2, is DTGVSQNPRHKITKRGQNVTFRCDPISEHNRLYWYRQTLGQGPEFLTYFQNEAQLEKSRLLSDRFSAERPKGSFSTLEIQRTEQGDSAMYLCASSDGQGRYGYTFGSGTRLTVV.

This chain uses TRBV7-9 with TRBJ2-1; D possibly corresponds to TRBD2 (5 bases). Trimming shortened V by 6 bases and J by 0 bases, and 15 bases separated the two germline ends. There are 16 residues in the CDR3. CDR1 and CDR2 from the germline V gene are SEHNR and FQNEAQ (reference sequence). CDR3 sequence: CASRTGSGSSYNEQFF. The CDR3 DNA sequence: TGTGCCAGCAGGACCGGGTCGGGGAGCTCCTACAATGAGCAGTTCTTC.

This chain links TRBV10-3 with TRBJ2-3; 8 bases align to TRBD2. CDR1 and CDR2 from the germline V gene are ENHRY and SYGVKD. V gave up 9 bases and J gave up 2 bases; unmatched junction bases: 1. The CDR3 consists of 12 residues. The CDR3 loop is CAMGLDTDTQYF. In DNA, the CDR3 is TGTGCCATGGGACTAGACACAGATACGCAGTATTTT.

V and J are TRBV4-3 and TRBJ2-7; a weak D match, TRBD1 (6 bases). The V and J ends lost 0 bases and 4 bases respectively, with 10 bases between them. Germline V gives CDR1 LGHNA, CDR2 YSLEER. There are 14 residues in the CDR3. In nucleotides, the CDR3 is TGCGCCAGCAGCCAAGAATTAGGGGGTTACGAGCAGTACTTC. Translating gives CASSQELGGYEQYF.

The chain has TRBV7-9 and TRBJ2-1; 9 nucleotides match TRBD2. This CDR3 spans 15 amino acids. CDR1 is SEHNR, CDR2 FQNEAQ, per germline (reference sequence). The V gene end was trimmed by 1 base and the J gene end by 8 bases; junction bases not matched to a gene: 6. CDR3 region: CASSLGRGGRDEQFF. CDR3 nucleotides: TGTGCCAGCAGCTTAGGGCGGGGGGGCCGAGATGAGCAGTTCTTC.

V usage is TRBV10-3 and J usage is TRBJ1-2; 11 nucleotides align to TRBD1. The V gene's germline CDR1 is ENHRY and CDR2 SYGVKD. The ends lost 11 bases at V and 7 bases at J; junction bases unmatched: 6. The CDR3 has 12 residues. The CDR3 coding sequence is TGTGCCGGGTGGACAGGGGGCAGTGGCTACACCTTC. It yields the protein CAGWTGGSGYTF.

The chain employs TRBV4-1 and TRBJ2-3; the match to TRBD2 covers 11 bases. The CDR3 length is 15 residues. Losses at the gene ends were 3 bases for V and 6 bases for J; bases not matched to a gene: 5. Germline V lookup: CDR1 MGHRA, CDR2 YSYEKL. CDR3 DNA: TGCGCCAGCAGCCATGGCGCTAGCGGGAGGGATACGCAGTATTTT. Residues: CASSHGASGRDTQYF.

The V call is TRBV5-8, the J call TRBJ2-7; possibly TRBD1 for D (5 bases). The germline gives CDR1 SGHTS, CDR2 YDEGEE. With 4 bases removed from V and 2 bases from J, the gap between germline ends came to 13 bases. This CDR3 has 14 residues. The CDR3 DNA reads as TGTGCCAGCAGCCCCCAGGGAAGACCCTACGAGCAGTACTTC. Its translation: CASSPQGRPYEQYF.

The J gene is TRBJ2-3, the V gene TRBV7-9, with TRBD1 matching 9 bases. Germline V gene lookup returns CDR1 SEHNR and CDR2 FQNEAQ (reference sequence). This CDR3 comprises 15 residues. Germline trimming cut 4 bases from V and 1 base from J; bases unmatched to any gene: 3. The CDR3, as DNA: TGTGCCAGCAGCTCCCGACAGGGGGGCACAGATACGCAGTATTTT. This sequence encodes CASSSRQGGTDTQYF.

CDR3 residues: CASSHPSGGPNYGYTF. In DNA form, the CDR3 reads TGTGCCAGCAGCCATCCTTCGGGGGGCCCTAACTATGGCTACACCTTC. The chain recombines TRBV5-6 with TRBJ1-2; possibly TRBD1 for D (6 bases). Germline V CDR1 and CDR2: SGHDT, YYEEEE. V lost 4 bases and J lost 0, with 16 bases in between. The length of the CDR3 is 16 residues. The full variable domain, with the rest looked up from reference TRBV5-6 and TRBJ1-2, is DAGVTQSPTHLIKTRGQQVTLRCSPKSGHDTVSWYQQALGQGPQFIFQYYEEEERQRGNFPDRFSGHQFPNYSSELNVNALLLGDSALYLCASSHPSGGPNYGYTFGSGTRLTVV.